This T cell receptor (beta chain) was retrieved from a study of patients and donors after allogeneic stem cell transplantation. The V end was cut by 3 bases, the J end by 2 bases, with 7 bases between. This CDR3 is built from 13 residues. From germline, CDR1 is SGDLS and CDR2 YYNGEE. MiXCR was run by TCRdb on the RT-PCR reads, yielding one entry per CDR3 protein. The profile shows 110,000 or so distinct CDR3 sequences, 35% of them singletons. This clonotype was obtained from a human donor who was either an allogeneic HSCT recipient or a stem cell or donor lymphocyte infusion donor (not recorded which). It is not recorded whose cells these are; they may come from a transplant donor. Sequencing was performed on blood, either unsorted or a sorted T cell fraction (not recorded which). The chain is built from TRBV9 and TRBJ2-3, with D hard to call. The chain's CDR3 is CASSADPTDTQYF. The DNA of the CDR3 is TGTGCCAGCAGCGCGGACCCCACAGATACGCAGTATTTT.